The 2 T cell receptor beta chains below all came from one sample that was sequenced in a study of long-term antiretroviral therapy in people with HIV. It was version v3.0 of the immunoSEQ assay that was run at survey level. Data came from immunoSEQ multiplex PCR; TCRdb stores just in-frame clones and leaves some out. The repertoire consists of around 30,000 clones, with 88% occurring once and the leading ten covering approximately 4%. The material was unsorted PBMCs, obtained 0.5 years after starting antiretroviral therapy. The source of these receptors is a woman aged 18-35 years with HIV.

The chain uses TRBV7-8 and TRBJ2-3; 7 bases line up with TRBD1. CDR3 length equals 16 residues. Germline-derived CDR1 and CDR2 are SGHVS and FQNEAQ. The V and J ends lost 5 bases and 0 bases, in that order; junction bases with no gene match: 8. CDR3 DNA sequence: TGTGCCAGCAGCATCTGGGACAGTACTAGCACAGATACGCAGTATTTT. It translates to CASSIWDSTSTDTQYF.

The rearrangement links TRBV28 to TRBJ2-6; 7 bases map to TRBD1. V lost 4 bases, J lost 0 bases, and 15 bases stayed unmatched. The CDR3 sequence is 20 residues long. Germline V CDR1 and CDR2: MDHEN, SYDVKM. The DNA for the CDR3 is TGTGCCAGCAGTTCCCGAAGGGGGCAGCCTGGGGACTCTGGGGCCAACGTCCTGACTTTC. Residues: CASSSRRGQPGDSGANVLTF.